This T cell receptor (beta chain) comes out of a study of neurological immune-mediated disorders. This clonotype was counted a few times. Its antigen is not identified. The CDR3 has 15 residues. The germline V gene encodes CDR1 MDHEN and CDR2 SYDVKM. The germline V and J ends were trimmed by 2 bases and 5 bases, with 15 bases remaining between them. Study-level points and caveats: In HTLV-1-associated myelopathy, TCR clonal expansion was greatest, whereas multiple sclerosis had the least, falling below healthy controls. Across subjects, no CDR3 amino acid sequence appeared in expanded clones of more than one subject, a finding that suggested private repertoires in all groups.

The authors obtained over 180 million TCR-beta sequences from 15-18 subjects per sequencing run. TCRdb recomputed calls from the 5' RACE reads with MiXCR, one row per CDR3 protein. Altogether 65,000 to 80,000 distinct CDR3 sequences are present, approximately 17% being singletons, with the ten largest covering over 15%. 2 million unsorted PBMCs were stored in RNAlater at -80 °C before RNA extraction. The source is a woman between 40 and 50 years old in good health. Material for sequencing was PBMCs. The V gene is TRBV28, the J gene TRBJ1-1, with D uncertain. The CDR3 reads CASSLLGEGTTEAFF. The CDR3 region has the DNA TGTGCCAGCAGTTTACTCGGGGAAGGCACAACTGAAGCTTTCTTT.